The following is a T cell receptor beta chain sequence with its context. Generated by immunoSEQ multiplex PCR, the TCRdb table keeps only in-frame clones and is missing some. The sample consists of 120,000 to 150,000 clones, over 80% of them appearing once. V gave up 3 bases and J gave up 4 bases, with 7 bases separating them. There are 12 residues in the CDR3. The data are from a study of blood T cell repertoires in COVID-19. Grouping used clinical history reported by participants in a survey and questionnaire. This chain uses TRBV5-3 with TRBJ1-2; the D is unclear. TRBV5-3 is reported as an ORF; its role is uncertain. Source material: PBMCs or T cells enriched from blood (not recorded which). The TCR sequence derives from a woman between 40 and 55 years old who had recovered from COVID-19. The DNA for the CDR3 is TGTGCCAGAAGCTCGTACACCTATGGCTACACCTTC. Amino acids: CARSSYTYGYTF.